Below, 28 T cell receptor beta chains from the same sample are listed, as sequenced in a study of OX40 agonist ivuxolimab in advanced cancers. The protocol was immunoSEQ multiplex PCR, while the TCRdb copy is restricted to in-frame clones and leaves out a portion. The sample yields over 55,000 clones, about four fifths seen once. Source: CD4+ or CD8+ T cells sorted from blood, taken in a trial of the OX40 agonist ivuxolimab. These TCRs come from an adult with an advanced solid tumor such as melanoma, head and neck, liver or kidney cancer.

V is TRBV7-9 and J is TRBJ2-3; D not certain. From germline, CDR1 is SEHNR and CDR2 FQNEAQ (reference sequence). Trimming stripped 5 bases from V and 1 base from J, with 19 bases between. CDR3 size: 17 residues. The CDR3 DNA follows: TGTGCCAGCAGCCCCCATCGGGTGGGCTCGGGCACAGATACGCAGTATTTT. This gives the protein CASSPHRVGSGTDTQYF.

The chain is built from TRBV7-6 and TRBJ2-5; D call uncertain. V lost 2 bases, J lost 1 base, and 5 bases lay in between. This CDR3 has 13 amino acids. CDR1 is SGHVS and CDR2 is FNYEAQ in the germline V gene. The CDR3 DNA follows: TGTGCCAGCAGCTTAAGTCCCCAAGAGACCCAGTACTTC. As protein: CASSLSPQETQYF. The full variable domain, in which reference TRBV7-6 and TRBJ2-5 provide the parts outside the CDR3, is GAGVSQSPRYKVTKRGQDVALRCDPISGHVSLYWYRQALGQGPEFLTYFNYEAQQDKSGLPNDRFSAERPEGSISTLTIQRTEQRDSAMYRCASSLSPQETQYFGPGTRLLVL.

V and J are TRBV7-2 and TRBJ2-7; D is undetermined. V was pared by 2 bases and J by 5 bases, with 7 bases between. Per the germline V gene, CDR1 is SGHTA and CDR2 is FQGNSA. There are 12 residues in the CDR3. The CDR3 loop is CASSLNSNEQYF. DNA of the CDR3: TGTGCCAGCAGCTTAAATTCAAACGAGCAGTACTTC.

The chain recombines TRBV19 with TRBJ2-6; D remains ambiguous. V was pared by 4 bases and J by 0 bases, with 7 bases between. Germline values: CDR1 LNHDA, CDR2 SQIVND (reference sequence). The CDR3 length is 15 residues. This CDR3 is CASSTSASGANVLTF. CDR3 DNA sequence: TGTGCCAGTAGTACCTCAGCCTCTGGGGCCAACGTCCTGACTTTC.

The CDR3, as DNA: TGTGCCAGCAGCGTGGACGTTAGACAGGGCCTTAGAGGGCAGTTCTTC. Translation: CASSVDVRQGLRGQFF. The chain carries TRBV9 and TRBJ2-1, with TRBD1 matching over 7 bases. CDR3 length equals 16 residues. The germline V gene has CDR1 SGDLS and CDR2 YYNGEE. J was trimmed by 12 bases and V by 2 bases; bases with no gene match: 17.

This clone was seen only once. The rearrangement uses TRBV7-2 and TRBJ1-2, with 8 bases identical to TRBD1. Germline assignment: CDR1 SGHTA and CDR2 FQGNSA. V lost 1 base, J lost 8 bases, and 12 bases stayed unmatched. This CDR3 contains 16 residues. CDR3 amino acids: CASSLDQDWTGKGYTF. In nucleotides, the CDR3 is TGTGCCAGCAGCTTAGATCAAGATTGGACAGGGAAAGGCTACACCTTC.

The chain links TRBV16 to TRBJ1-1; possibly TRBD1 for D (5 bases). Germline CDR1 KGHSY, CDR2 FQNENV. The CDR3 covers 13 residues. Trimming took off 6 bases at V and 1 base at J, with 9 bases between the two ends. As DNA, the CDR3 is TGTGCCAGCAGTCAGGGTAGGAACACTGAAGCTTTCTTT. This gives the protein CASSQGRNTEAFF.

The chain combines TRBV7-9 with TRBJ2-5; no reliable D call. V lost 5 bases and J lost 0, with 10 bases in between. The germline V gene encodes CDR1 SEHNR and CDR2 FQNEAQ (reference sequence). The CDR3 has 14 amino acids. CDR3 loop: CASSLNSYQETQYF. The DNA for the CDR3 is TGTGCCAGCAGCCTTAACTCGTACCAAGAGACCCAGTACTTC.

V gene TRBV5-6 combines with J gene TRBJ2-2; the D is unclear. The CDR3 has 15 residues. V was trimmed by 2 bases and J by 1 base, leaving 9 bases between them. The germline V gene encodes CDR1 SGHDT and CDR2 YYEEEE. CDR3 DNA sequence: TGTGCCAGCAGCTTTTGGCAGAGGAACACCGGGGAGCTGTTTTTT. Translated: CASSFWQRNTGELFF. The full variable domain, rest sourced from reference TRBV5-6 and TRBJ2-2, is DAGVTQSPTHLIKTRGQQVTLRCSPKSGHDTVSWYQQALGQGPQFIFQYYEEEERQRGNFPDRFSGHQFPNYSSELNVNALLLGDSALYLCASSFWQRNTGELFFGEGSRLTVL.

V is TRBV19 and J is TRBJ1-1; D may be TRBD1 (6 bases). Trimming stripped 4 bases from V and 3 bases from J, with 18 bases between. Germline V CDR1 and CDR2: LNHDA, SQIVND (reference sequence). This CDR3 spans 16 amino acids. The CDR3 protein is CASSTPVWEGDTEAFF. The CDR3 DNA is TGTGCCAGTAGTACCCCGGTTTGGGAGGGGGACACTGAAGCTTTCTTT.

This clone was observed a single time. J is TRBJ2-7 and V is TRBV5-1; tentatively, D is TRBD2 (5 bases). CDR3 length equals 15 residues. Germline lookup yields CDR1 SGHRS and CDR2 YFSETQ. V gave up 4 bases and J gave up 1 base, with 15 bases separating them. As DNA, the CDR3 is TGCGCCAGCAGCCCGAGGGAACAATCTTCCTACGAGCAGTACTTC. This encodes CASSPREQSSYEQYF.

The chain recombines TRBV5-1 with TRBJ2-1; D unresolved. Germline CDR1 is SGHRS and CDR2 is YFSETQ. The CDR3 sequence is 15 residues long. V was pared by 0 bases and J by 1 base, with 8 bases between. The CDR3 reads CASSLAEQSYNEQFF. CDR3 DNA: TGCGCCAGCAGCTTGGCCGAGCAGTCCTACAATGAGCAGTTCTTC.

V usage is TRBV11-3 and J usage is TRBJ2-3, with TRBD2 matching 12 bases. The germline V gene encodes CDR1 SGHNT and CDR2 YENEEA. The CDR3 is made up of 18 amino acids. Germline trimming cut 5 bases from V and 2 bases from J; bases unmatched to any gene: 11. The CDR3: CASSPICLAGGNTDTQYF. The CDR3 nucleotides are TGTGCCAGCAGCCCAATATGCCTAGCGGGGGGGAACACAGATACGCAGTATTTT.

In DNA form, the CDR3 reads TGTGCCAGCGAATTTCACAGGGGGCGGAGGACTGAAGCTTTCTTT. Residues: CASEFHRGRRTEAFF. The chain has TRBV6-1 and TRBJ1-1; 9 bases align to TRBD1. Unmatched junction bases numbered 12, after V lost 8 bases and J lost 5 bases. Germline V gene sequence: CDR1 MNHNS, CDR2 SASEGT. The length of the CDR3 is 15 residues.

The V call is TRBV4-2, the J call TRBJ2-3; no reliable D call. The CDR3 contains 13 residues. From germline, CDR1 is LGHNA and CDR2 YNFKEQ. The V end was cut by 4 bases, the J end by 10 bases, with 15 bases between. The CDR3 region is CASSPRGLGPQYF. The CDR3 DNA reads as TGTGCCAGCAGCCCCCGCGGTTTGGGTCCGCAGTATTTT.

The V and J genes are TRBV5-6 and TRBJ1-2; 10 bases line up with TRBD1. This CDR3 has 15 amino acids. V shed 2 bases, J shed 3 bases, and the junction held 4 bases outside the gene matches. Germline CDR1 SGHDT, CDR2 YYEEEE. The CDR3 bases are TGTGCCAGCAGCTTTATAGGACAGGGGGACTATGGCTACACCTTC. Translation: CASSFIGQGDYGYTF.

The CDR3 is CASSPKRTQYF. The DNA of the CDR3 is TGTGCCAGCAGCCCCAAGAGGACGCAGTATTTT. V usage is TRBV11-3 and J usage is TRBJ2-3; D ambiguous. The CDR3 length is 11 residues. With 5 bases removed from V and 9 bases from J, the gap between germline ends came to 9 bases. Germline V gene data show CDR1 as SGHNT and CDR2 as YENEEA.

V is TRBV6-6 and J is TRBJ2-7; 8 bases map to TRBD2. This CDR3 contains 15 residues. Trimming took 6 bases from V and 0 from J; bases not matched to a gene: 7. CDR1 is MNHNY, CDR2 SVGAGI, per germline (reference sequence). The CDR3 DNA reads as TGTGCCAGCAGCTACCTAAGCGGGAGCTCCTACGAGCAGTACTTC. This codes for CASSYLSGSSYEQYF.

The chain carries TRBV7-9 and TRBJ2-7; TRBD2 matches at 10 bases. Trimming cost V 4 bases and J 6 bases; bases outside gene matches: 6. CDR3 length: 14 amino acids. Germline assignment: CDR1 SEHNR and CDR2 FQNEAQ (reference sequence). The CDR3 DNA reads TGTGCCAGCAGCTCAAGCGGGGGGGCCGTCGAGCAGTACTTC. It yields the protein CASSSSGGAVEQYF.

The chain links TRBV6-6 to TRBJ2-1; maybe TRBD2 (5 bases). Germline loops: CDR1 MNHNY, CDR2 SVGAGI (reference sequence). V lost 6 bases, J lost 8 bases, and 11 bases lay in between. The CDR3 sequence is 12 residues long. The DNA of the CDR3 is TGTGCCAGCAGCCTCACTAGGGATGAGCAGTTCTTC. Amino acids: CASSLTRDEQFF.

V is TRBV2 and J is TRBJ2-5; 7 positions agree with TRBD1. The CDR3 is 15 residues long. V was clipped by 6 bases and J by 2 bases; unmatched bases: 9. From germline, CDR1 is SNHLY and CDR2 FYNNEI. The CDR3, as DNA: TGTGCCAGCAGCCCTGGGACAGATGGACAAGAGACCCAGTACTTC. This gives the protein CASSPGTDGQETQYF. Combining the CDR3 with reference TRBV2 and TRBJ2-5 gives the whole variable domain EPEVTQTPSHQVTQMGQEVILRCVPISNHLYFYWYRQILGQKVEFLVSFYNNEISEKSEIFDDQFSVERPDGSNFTLKIRSTKLEDSAMYFCASSPGTDGQETQYFGPGTRLLVL.

This chain uses TRBV28 with TRBJ2-7; D is perhaps TRBD1 (6 bases). This CDR3 region has 13 residues. Deletions cut 8 bases from V and 1 base from J, with 12 bases between. Germline V gene data show CDR1 as MDHEN and CDR2 as SYDVKM. This chain's CDR3 is CASRLDSSYEQYF. The CDR3 DNA reads as TGTGCCAGCCGACTGGACAGTTCCTACGAGCAGTACTTC.

The chain combines TRBV28 with TRBJ1-2; D unclear. Deletions cut 11 bases from V and 4 bases from J, with 14 bases between. Germline V gene sequence: CDR1 MDHEN, CDR2 SYDVKM. This CDR3 is built from 12 residues. The CDR3 DNA reads TGTGCCGTCCTCTTCCCGGGCTATGGCTACACCTTC. Its translation: CAVLFPGYGYTF.

The rearrangement uses TRBV6-4 and TRBJ1-2, with TRBD1 matching over 8 bases. In germline, CDR1 is MRHNA, CDR2 SNTAGT. Trimming took 10 bases from V and 8 from J; bases not matched to a gene: 9. This CDR3 is built from 12 residues. The CDR3 DNA is TGTGCCACTTTAACAGGGGGGCACGGCTACACCTTC. It translates to CATLTGGHGYTF.

This chain connects TRBV5-1 to TRBJ1-5, with 7 nucleotides matching TRBD1. Germline loops: CDR1 SGHRS, CDR2 YFSETQ. V shed 4 bases and J 8 bases; nucleotides not matched to a gene: 6. The CDR3 runs 13 residues. CDR3 coding DNA: TGCGCCAGCAGCCGGCAGGGGGGAGAGCCCCAGCATTTT. Translating gives CASSRQGGEPQHF.

The rearrangement joins TRBV6-1 to TRBJ2-4; D possibly corresponds to TRBD1 (5 bases). Trimming left V 0 bases short and J 5 bases short, with 5 bases between. Germline CDR1 reads MNHNS; CDR2 reads SASEGT. The CDR3 is made up of 13 amino acids. This CDR3 is CASSEAGENIQYF. In DNA form, the CDR3 reads TGTGCCAGCAGTGAAGCAGGGGAAAACATTCAGTACTTC.

Written as DNA, the CDR3 is TGTGCCAGCGGGCTGGCCGAACCACGGGCCGAGCAGTACTTC. Its protein product is CASGLAEPRAEQYF. V is TRBV2 and J is TRBJ2-7, with D unclear. Trimming cost V 8 bases and J 6 bases, with 20 bases left between them. The CDR3 is 14 residues long. Germline CDR1 and CDR2: SNHLY and FYNNEI.

The chain links TRBV27 to TRBJ2-1; D is unclear. The CDR3 extends over 15 amino acids. Germline CDR1 MNHEY, CDR2 SMNVEV (reference sequence). V shed 0 bases and J shed 3 bases, with 9 bases lying between them. The CDR3 DNA reads TGTGCCAGCAGTTTATCCAGCACTAACTACAATGAGCAGTTCTTC. Protein product: CASSLSSTNYNEQFF.